A single T cell receptor beta chain is shown here with its context. The CDR3 length is 14 residues. V lost 1 base and J lost 2, with 8 bases in between. Germline V gene data show CDR1 as SGHRS and CDR2 as YFSETQ. As processed by the authors: Reference gene primers were amplified, and this amplification served to estimate nucleated cell counts. Here immunoSEQ multiplex PCR was the method, and the copy in TCRdb shows in-frame clones only, minus some. Clone size and V and J calls were adopted from that table, with D and trimming inferred from the DNA. The sample lists about 55,000 clones, roughly four fifths occurring once. These data come from a study of blood T cell repertoires in COVID-19. Study context: COVID-19 samples collected from the United States, Italy and Spain covered acute and convalescent phases. In each case, the material was cDNA or gDNA derived from T cells, B-cell-depleted T cells, or PBMCs.

The chain joins TRBV5-1 to TRBJ2-3, with no clear D. The sequence derives from a human donor in a cohort sampled during active COVID-19. The sample was peripheral blood. The CDR3 spells CASSLYSTTDTQYF. Written as DNA, the CDR3 is TGCGCCAGCAGCTTGTACTCCACCACAGATACGCAGTATTTT.